These T cell receptor beta chains were read from a single sample in a study of cytomegalovirus exposure and HLA in healthy donors. The protocol was immunoSEQ multiplex PCR, while the TCRdb copy is restricted to in-frame clones and leaves out a portion. This sample has about 110,000 clones, with 60% to 85% found just once. Sequencing was performed on PBMCs. Every receptor here comes from a female donor in good health and CMV-seropositive. CDR3s include the opening cysteine and the closing phenylalanine or tryptophan. Each record gives: CDR3 protein, D gene, V gene, J gene. The D gene is left open where the match is weak.

CDR3 protein: CASSFLGQGRLNEQFF
D gene: TRBD1
V gene: TRBV28
J gene: TRBJ2-1

CDR3 protein: CASSYMSGFSYEQYF
D gene: -
V gene: TRBV6-5
J gene: TRBJ2-7

CDR3 protein: CASSVPVSGRIITGELFF
D gene: TRBD2
V gene: TRBV19
J gene: TRBJ2-2

CDR3 protein: CASSFRGTEAFF
D gene: -
V gene: TRBV19
J gene: TRBJ1-1

CDR3 protein: CASSARDIGKLFF
D gene: -
V gene: TRBV9
J gene: TRBJ1-4

CDR3 protein: CASSPTGGGYTGELFF
D gene: TRBD1
V gene: TRBV7-2
J gene: TRBJ2-2

CDR3 protein: CASSFPAGVLYNEQFF
D gene: TRBD2
V gene: TRBV11-2
J gene: TRBJ2-1

CDR3 protein: CSVLVVTDTQYF
D gene: -
V gene: TRBV29-1
J gene: TRBJ2-3

CDR3 protein: CASSAFSGATNEKLFF
D gene: -
V gene: TRBV2
J gene: TRBJ1-4

CDR3 protein: CASSGWTSGRAGEQFF
D gene: TRBD2
V gene: TRBV28
J gene: TRBJ2-1

CDR3 protein: CASSLRFTSGRSTYNEQFF
D gene: TRBD2
V gene: TRBV7-2
J gene: TRBJ2-1

CDR3 protein: CASSFIGEDRRLGPLWPQHF
D gene: -
V gene: TRBV28
J gene: TRBJ1-5

CDR3 protein: CASSPGGSGSPYNEQFF
D gene: TRBD2
V gene: TRBV9
J gene: TRBJ2-1

CDR3 protein: CASSPDWFTDTQYF
D gene: -
V gene: TRBV7-9
J gene: TRBJ2-3

CDR3 protein: CASSLVAELTDTQYF
D gene: -
V gene: TRBV7-6
J gene: TRBJ2-3

CDR3 protein: CASSPPLLRTGAGNTIYF
D gene: TRBD1
V gene: TRBV18
J gene: TRBJ1-3

CDR3 protein: CASSPQGIQETQYF
D gene: -
V gene: TRBV4-1
J gene: TRBJ2-5

CDR3 protein: CASSLSGLAYNEQYF
D gene: TRBD2
V gene: TRBV27
J gene: TRBJ2-7

CDR3 protein: CASSKRLHDENEQFF
D gene: -
V gene: TRBV5-5
J gene: TRBJ2-1

CDR3 protein: CASASGGDLGEQFF
D gene: TRBD2
V gene: TRBV10-1
J gene: TRBJ2-1

CDR3 protein: CASSFVNGQGKTNYGYTF
D gene: TRBD1
V gene: TRBV27
J gene: TRBJ1-2

CDR3 protein: CASSVTSEVGGYTF
D gene: -
V gene: TRBV9
J gene: TRBJ1-2

CDR3 protein: CASSSSRDTQYF
D gene: -
V gene: TRBV7-3
J gene: TRBJ2-3

CDR3 protein: CASRTGTGFTGANVLTF
D gene: TRBD1
V gene: TRBV27
J gene: TRBJ2-6

CDR3 protein: CASSEAETGYGYTF
D gene: TRBD1
V gene: TRBV10-2
J gene: TRBJ1-2

CDR3 protein: CASSDGQLGEQYF
D gene: -
V gene: TRBV11-2
J gene: TRBJ2-7

CDR3 protein: CASRGGGDTQYF
D gene: TRBD2
V gene: TRBV2
J gene: TRBJ2-3

CDR3 protein: CATRDGASGTYEQYF
D gene: TRBD2
V gene: TRBV19
J gene: TRBJ2-7

CDR3 protein: CASSSPGTSVWSSYNEQFF
D gene: TRBD2
V gene: TRBV7-2
J gene: TRBJ2-1

CDR3 protein: CASSFSNRGNTEAFF
D gene: -
V gene: TRBV7-8
J gene: TRBJ1-1

CDR3 protein: CASSLRGGDYTEAFF
D gene: -
V gene: TRBV6-6
J gene: TRBJ1-1

CDR3 protein: CASNRGSGILNTEAFF
D gene: TRBD1
V gene: TRBV19
J gene: TRBJ1-1

CDR3 protein: CASSSAAGGGYGYTF
D gene: TRBD1
V gene: TRBV7-9
J gene: TRBJ1-2

CDR3 protein: CASTQGMYQPQHF
D gene: -
V gene: TRBV6-1
J gene: TRBJ1-5

CDR3 protein: CASSLGTDSYNEQFF
D gene: TRBD1
V gene: TRBV9
J gene: TRBJ2-1

CDR3 protein: CAWSFAGESVWNTIYF
D gene: -
V gene: TRBV30
J gene: TRBJ1-3

CDR3 protein: CASSLSGSAYEQYF
D gene: -
V gene: TRBV27
J gene: TRBJ2-7

CDR3 protein: CASSDRSSYEQYF
D gene: TRBD1
V gene: TRBV18
J gene: TRBJ2-7

CDR3 protein: CASSLTSAVETSGANVLTF
D gene: -
V gene: TRBV7-3
J gene: TRBJ2-6

CDR3 protein: CASSFGALADQETQYF
D gene: TRBD2
V gene: TRBV5-1
J gene: TRBJ2-5

CDR3 protein: CASGSGIYNEQFF
D gene: -
V gene: TRBV7-8
J gene: TRBJ2-1

CDR3 protein: CASSPSGRASEQYF
D gene: TRBD2
V gene: TRBV7-3
J gene: TRBJ2-7

CDR3 protein: CSALVGREAFF
D gene: -
V gene: TRBV29-1
J gene: TRBJ1-1

CDR3 protein: CAIGGGRGGSNEQFF
D gene: -
V gene: TRBV10-3
J gene: TRBJ2-1

CDR3 protein: CASSTTSGSYEQYF
D gene: TRBD2
V gene: TRBV7-2
J gene: TRBJ2-7

CDR3 protein: CASSGHAPTGLRNEQYF
D gene: TRBD1
V gene: TRBV6-1
J gene: TRBJ2-7

CDR3 protein: CASSFSGGAVDTQYF
D gene: TRBD2
V gene: TRBV11-1
J gene: TRBJ2-3

CDR3 protein: CASSSSNSGLNEQFF
D gene: -
V gene: TRBV7-3
J gene: TRBJ2-1

CDR3 protein: CASSSLGGGLAKNIQYF
D gene: -
V gene: TRBV27
J gene: TRBJ2-4

CDR3 protein: CASSPGPGVSGLFF
D gene: -
V gene: TRBV18
J gene: TRBJ1-4

CDR3 protein: CSVEDPPRSGTDNYGYTF
D gene: TRBD1
V gene: TRBV29-1
J gene: TRBJ1-2

CDR3 protein: CASSWTSGGAGEQFF
D gene: TRBD2
V gene: TRBV7-3
J gene: TRBJ2-1

CDR3 protein: CASSLGTLATNEKLFF
D gene: -
V gene: TRBV5-1
J gene: TRBJ1-4

CDR3 protein: CASSMTGSLETQYF
D gene: TRBD1
V gene: TRBV9
J gene: TRBJ2-5

CDR3 protein: CASSHPRTSGYNEQFF
D gene: TRBD2
V gene: TRBV4-1
J gene: TRBJ2-1